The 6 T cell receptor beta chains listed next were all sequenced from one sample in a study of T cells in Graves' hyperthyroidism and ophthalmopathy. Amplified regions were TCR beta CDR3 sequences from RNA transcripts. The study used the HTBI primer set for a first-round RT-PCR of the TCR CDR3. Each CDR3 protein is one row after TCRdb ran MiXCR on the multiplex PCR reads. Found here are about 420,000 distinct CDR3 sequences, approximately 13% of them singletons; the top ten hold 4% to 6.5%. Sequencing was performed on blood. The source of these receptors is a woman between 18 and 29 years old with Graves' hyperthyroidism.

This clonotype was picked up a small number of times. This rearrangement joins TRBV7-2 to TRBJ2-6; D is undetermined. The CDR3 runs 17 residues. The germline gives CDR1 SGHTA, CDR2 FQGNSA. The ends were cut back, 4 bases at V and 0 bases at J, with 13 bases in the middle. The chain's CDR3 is CASSSPSQASGANVLTF. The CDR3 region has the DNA TGTGCCAGCAGCTCCCCCTCGCAGGCCTCTGGGGCCAACGTCCTGACTTTC.

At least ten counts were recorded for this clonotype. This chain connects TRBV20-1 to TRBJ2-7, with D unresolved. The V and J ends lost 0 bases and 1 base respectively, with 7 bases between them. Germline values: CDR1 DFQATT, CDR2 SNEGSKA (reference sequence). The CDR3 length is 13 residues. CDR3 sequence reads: CSAREGRSYEQYF. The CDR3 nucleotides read TGCAGTGCTAGAGAAGGTCGATCCTACGAGCAGTACTTC.

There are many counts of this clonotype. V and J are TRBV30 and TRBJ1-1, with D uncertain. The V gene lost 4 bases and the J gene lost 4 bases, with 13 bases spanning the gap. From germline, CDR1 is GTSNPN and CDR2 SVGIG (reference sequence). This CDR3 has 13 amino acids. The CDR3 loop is CAWIIRVGTEAFF. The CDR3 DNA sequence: TGTGCCTGGATTATCCGCGTCGGCACTGAAGCTTTCTTT.

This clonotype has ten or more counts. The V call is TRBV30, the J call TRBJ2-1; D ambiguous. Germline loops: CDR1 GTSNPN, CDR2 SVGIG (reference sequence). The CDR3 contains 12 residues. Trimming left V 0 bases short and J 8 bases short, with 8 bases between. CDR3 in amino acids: CAWSVLFDEQFF. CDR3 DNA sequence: TGTGCCTGGAGTGTACTTTTCGATGAGCAGTTCTTC.

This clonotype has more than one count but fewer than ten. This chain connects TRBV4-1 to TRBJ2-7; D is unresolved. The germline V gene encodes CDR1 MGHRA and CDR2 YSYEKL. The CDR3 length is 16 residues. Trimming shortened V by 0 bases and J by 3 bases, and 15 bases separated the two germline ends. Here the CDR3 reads CASSQDRAGGVYEQYF. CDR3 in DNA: TGCGCCAGCAGCCAAGATCGTGCAGGTGGGGTCTACGAGCAGTACTTC.

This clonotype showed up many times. The CDR3 bases are TGTGCCTGGAGTGTTGGCGGGACGAGGTTTGAAGCTTTCTTT. Translated, it gives CAWSVGGTRFEAFF. V is TRBV30 and J is TRBJ1-1; a possible D gene is TRBD1 (5 bases). This CDR3 has 14 residues. V was cut by 0 bases and J by 7 bases, with 15 bases left in between. Germline CDR1 and CDR2: GTSNPN and SVGIG (reference sequence).